Below are 27 T cell receptor beta chains sequenced from a single sample in a study of blood T cell repertoires in COVID-19. Sequencing was performed with immunoSEQ multiplex PCR; in TCRdb, only in-frame clones are kept and a portion is missing. Of 40,000 to 50,000 clones listed, around 87% are singletons. Sequenced material: peripheral blood. Receptors were obtained from a woman of 80 years or more with COVID-19, enrolled during active disease.

V is TRBV25-1 and J is TRBJ1-2; D is ambiguous. The V gene lost 0 bases and the J gene lost 4 bases, with 12 bases spanning the gap. The CDR3 runs 15 residues. CDR1 is MGHDK, CDR2 SYGVNS, per germline. The CDR3 bases are TGTGCCAGCAGTGAATATGGTCCAGAAACCTATGGCTACACCTTC. Amino acid sequence: CASSEYGPETYGYTF.

The chain's CDR3 is CASSYPGLAPSYEQYF. In DNA, the CDR3 is TGTGCCAGCAGTTATCCCGGACTGGCTCCCTCCTACGAGCAGTACTTC. The genes are TRBV6-6 and TRBJ2-7, with TRBD2 as a possible D gene (5 bases). CDR1 MNHNY and CDR2 SVGAGI come from the germline V gene (reference sequence). There are 16 residues in the CDR3. Trimming stripped 3 bases from V and 0 bases from J, with 15 bases between.

The chain employs TRBV2 and TRBJ1-1; 8 bases match TRBD1. This CDR3 is built from 15 residues. V shed 2 bases and J 3 bases; nucleotides not matched to a gene: 5. Germline V gene data show CDR1 as SNHLY and CDR2 as FYNNEI. The CDR3 nucleotides are TGTGCCAGCAGTGAACGGCAGGGGGCTCACACTGAAGCTTTCTTT. This encodes CASSERQGAHTEAFF.

This chain links TRBV27 with TRBJ1-2; no clear D. The V and J ends lost 2 bases and 1 base respectively, with 5 bases between them. CDR3 length equals 13 residues. CDR1 and CDR2 (germline): MNHEY, SMNVEV (reference sequence). The CDR3 DNA follows: TGTGCCAGCAGTTTAAACAATAACTATGGCTACACCTTC. As protein: CASSLNNNYGYTF.

The chain employs TRBV19 and TRBJ2-2; 9 nucleotides agree with TRBD1. The CDR3 totals 14 residues. The germline V gene encodes CDR1 LNHDA and CDR2 SQIVND (reference sequence). Trimming at V came to 9 bases and at J to 6 bases, leaving 8 bases not matched to a gene. In DNA form, the CDR3 reads TGTGCCAGCAGCCCGGACAGGGGAGCCGGGGAGCTGTTTTTT. This encodes CASSPDRGAGELFF.

The chain couples TRBV5-1 to TRBJ2-5; 8 bases line up with TRBD1. Germline trimming cut 2 bases from V and 1 base from J; bases unmatched to any gene: 7. Germline V gene lookup returns CDR1 SGHRS and CDR2 YFSETQ. The CDR3 totals 16 residues. For the CDR3, the DNA is TGCGCCAGCAGCTTTGGACAGGGAAGCCTCCAAGAGACCCAGTACTTC. Its protein is CASSFGQGSLQETQYF.

The CDR3 DNA is TGTGCCAGCAGCCAAGATAGCCAGGGGAACTATGGCTACACCTTC. Translation: CASSQDSQGNYGYTF. V is TRBV3-1 (or the pseudogene TRBV3-2) and J is TRBJ1-2; D is possibly TRBD1 (6 bases). The CDR3 is 15 residues long. The germline V gene encodes CDR1 LGHDT and CDR2 YNNKEL (reference sequence). Trimming stripped 0 bases from V and 2 bases from J, with 10 bases between.

This sequence joins TRBV6-5 and TRBJ1-1; D is uncertain. V was trimmed by 0 bases and J by 2 bases, leaving 10 bases between them. The length of the CDR3 is 15 residues. Germline V lookup: CDR1 MNHEY, CDR2 SVGAGI. This CDR3 is CASSYSTQVNTEAFF. The CDR3, as DNA: TGTGCCAGCAGTTACTCGACCCAGGTTAACACTGAAGCTTTCTTT.

The chain uses TRBV5-4 and TRBJ2-3; 8 positions match TRBD2. The CDR3 totals 13 residues. V trimming: 4 bases; J trimming: 4 bases; junction bases outside the gene matches: 2. Germline CDR1 reads SGHNT; CDR2 reads YYREEE (reference sequence). The CDR3 DNA follows: TGTGCCAGCAGCCTACTAGCGGCAGATACGCAGTATTTT. It is translated as CASSLLAADTQYF.

The J gene is TRBJ1-1, the V gene TRBV2; D is uncertain. V dropped 6 bases and J dropped 0 bases, with 8 bases sitting between them. In germline, CDR1 is SNHLY, CDR2 FYNNEI. CDR3 size: 13 residues. The CDR3 sequence is CASRTEMNTEAFF. The CDR3 nucleotides read TGTGCCAGCAGGACGGAGATGAACACTGAAGCTTTCTTT.

This chain joins TRBV3-1 (or the pseudogene TRBV3-2) and TRBJ1-1; a possible D gene is TRBD1 (5 bases). In germline, CDR1 is LGHDT, CDR2 YNNKEL (reference sequence). Trimming took 6 bases from V and 1 from J, leaving 9 bases between them. There are 13 residues in the CDR3. This chain's CDR3 is CASRRTSNTEAFF. The CDR3 DNA sequence: TGTGCCAGCAGACGGACATCGAACACTGAAGCTTTCTTT.

The genes are TRBV13 and TRBJ1-2, with D perhaps matching TRBD1 (6 bases). With 4 bases removed from V and 5 bases from J, the gap between germline ends came to 20 bases. Germline CDR1 reads PRHDT; CDR2 reads FYEKMQ (reference sequence). This CDR3 region has 16 residues. The CDR3 loop is CASSSMRTGTPYGYTF. Here the CDR3 DNA reads TGTGCCAGCAGCTCTATGCGCACCGGGACACCTTATGGCTACACCTTC. Full variable domain (missing parts from reference TRBV13 and TRBJ1-2): AAGVIQSPRHLIKEKRETATLKCYPIPRHDTVYWYQQGPGQDPQFLISFYEKMQSDKGSIPDRFSAQQFSDYHSELNMSSLELGDSALYFCASSSMRTGTPYGYTFGSGTRLTVV.

This clone was detected once. The J gene is TRBJ2-3, the V gene TRBV7-3, with D tentatively TRBD2 (6 bases). CDR3 length: 16 residues. Per the germline V gene, CDR1 is SGHTA and CDR2 is FQGTGA. Trimming removed 2 bases from V and 2 bases from J, with 14 bases in between. The CDR3 sequence: CASSLSGGTYTDTQYF. CDR3 in DNA: TGTGCCAGCAGCTTATCTGGCGGGACCTACACAGATACGCAGTATTTT. Together with reference TRBV7-3 and TRBJ2-3, the CDR3 gives the full variable domain: GAGVSQTPSNKVTEKGKYVELRCDPISGHTALYWYRQSLGQGPEFLIYFQGTGAADDSGLPNDRFFAVRPEGSVSTLKIQRTERGDSAVYLCASSLSGGTYTDTQYFGPGTRLTVL.

This clone has just one count. The V and J genes are TRBV25-1 and TRBJ2-5; D may be TRBD1 (5 bases). CDR3 length: 13 amino acids. V lost 7 bases to trimming and J lost 9 bases, with 18 bases between them. Germline V gene sequence: CDR1 MGHDK, CDR2 SYGVNS. The CDR3 nucleotides read TGTGCCAGCACCCGGCAAGGGGCCACGGCCCAGTACTTC. This translates into CASTRQGATAQYF.

The chain is built from TRBV19 and TRBJ1-4, with D unresolved. The V and J ends lost 3 bases and 7 bases respectively, with 6 bases between them. The germline CDR1 and CDR2 sequences are LNHDA and SQIVND (reference sequence). The CDR3 has 12 amino acids. The CDR3 DNA follows: TGTGCCAGTAGTATGGGCGCTGAAAAACTGTTTTTT. Amino acids: CASSMGAEKLFF.

This chain joins TRBV5-4 and TRBJ2-3; 10 nucleotides match TRBD2. V trimming: 6 bases; J trimming: 4 bases; junction bases outside the gene matches: 8. This CDR3 has 15 amino acids. Germline CDR1 is SGHNT and CDR2 is YYREEE (reference sequence). This chain's CDR3 is CASKTGTSVADTQYF. The CDR3 DNA sequence: TGTGCCAGCAAAACCGGGACTAGCGTCGCAGATACGCAGTATTTT.

The chain uses TRBV6-5 and TRBJ1-2; a possible D gene is TRBD1 (5 bases). This CDR3 has 13 amino acids. CDR1 and CDR2 (germline): MNHEY, SVGAGI. The V end lost 1 base, the J end lost 8 bases, and 11 bases lay between the germline ends. In nucleotides, the CDR3 is TGTGCCAGCAGTTACTTCCAGGGAGGGGGCTACACCTTC. This codes for CASSYFQGGGYTF.

Notes on this clone: At one boundary the junction diverges from the germline segment, which might be a read error. The chain links TRBV6-1 to TRBJ1-1; tentatively, D is TRBD1 (6 bases). The CDR3 has 14 residues. From germline, CDR1 is MNHNS and CDR2 SASEGT. In nucleotides, the CDR3 is TGTGCCAGCAGCGAAGGGACAACGAACACTGAAGCTTTCTTT. This codes for CASSEGTTNTEAFF.

This chain connects TRBV29-1 to TRBJ2-2; D is unresolved. Trimming stripped 7 bases from V and 5 bases from J, with 17 bases between. Germline loops: CDR1 SQVTM, CDR2 ANQGSEA. CDR3 length: 14 amino acids. The CDR3 coding sequence is TGCAGCGCCGCCGTCAGCCTCGGGACCGGGGAGCTGTTTTTT. It translates to CSAAVSLGTGELFF.

The rearrangement joins TRBV19 to TRBJ2-1; D is uncertain. Germline-derived CDR1 and CDR2 are LNHDA and SQIVND (reference sequence). The germline V and J ends were trimmed by 3 bases and 7 bases, with 13 bases remaining between them. The CDR3 runs 14 residues. The CDR3 reads CASSIYLALNEQFF. DNA for the CDR3: TGTGCCAGTAGTATTTATCTGGCCCTGAATGAGCAGTTCTTC.

V is TRBV5-1 and J is TRBJ1-2; D remains unclear. V lost 0 bases to trimming and J lost 4 bases, with 7 bases between them. This CDR3 has 13 amino acids. The V gene's germline CDR1 is SGHRS and CDR2 YFSETQ. The CDR3 DNA reads TGCGCCAGCAGCTTGGATGGGCTCTATGGCTACACCTTC. Protein product: CASSLDGLYGYTF.

The chain recombines TRBV6-6 with TRBJ2-2; 8 bases are a match to TRBD1. The CDR3 consists of 16 residues. Germline CDR1 MNHNY, CDR2 SVGAGI (reference sequence). V was pared by 5 bases and J by 6 bases, with 11 bases of the junction left unmatched. As DNA, the CDR3 is TGTGCCAGCAGTCGCCTAACGGACAGGGTGGCCGGGGAGCTGTTTTTT. Translating gives CASSRLTDRVAGELFF.

The chain links TRBV6-5 to TRBJ1-2; the D is unclear. Germline CDR1 MNHEY, CDR2 SVGAGI. The V end was cut by 0 bases, the J end by 3 bases, with 5 bases between. The CDR3 length is 13 residues. CDR3 bases: TGTGCCAGCAGTTACTCCGGGGACTATGGCTACACCTTC. This codes for CASSYSGDYGYTF.

This clone was seen more than once but under ten times. The chain has TRBV5-1 and TRBJ2-4; possibly TRBD2 for D (6 bases). V dropped 9 bases and J dropped 2 bases, with 27 bases sitting between them. Germline V gene sequence: CDR1 SGHRS, CDR2 YFSETQ. CDR3 length: 18 residues. For the CDR3, the DNA is TGCGCCAATCCGGGACTGGAAGGGCGTTGCGGGCCCAAAAACATTCAGTACTTC. It yields the protein CANPGLEGRCGPKNIQYF.

V and J are TRBV3-1 (or the pseudogene TRBV3-2) and TRBJ2-3; D perhaps matches TRBD2 (5 bases). The CDR3 extends over 15 amino acids. Germline V gene sequence: CDR1 LGHDT, CDR2 YNNKEL (reference sequence). The V gene lost 0 bases and the J gene lost 4 bases, with 11 bases spanning the gap. CDR3 coding DNA: TGTGCCAGCAGCCAAGATTTGAGCGGAGCAGATACGCAGTATTTT. This codes for CASSQDLSGADTQYF.

As to this clone: Within the sample, other DNA sequences also encode this same CDR3. The genes are TRBV19 and TRBJ1-1; a possible D gene is TRBD1 (6 bases). This CDR3 comprises 16 residues. Between the trimmed V and J ends, which lost 6 bases and 0 bases, there was a span of 17 bases. Germline V gene lookup returns CDR1 LNHDA and CDR2 SQIVND (reference sequence). The chain's CDR3 is CASRKGAGTLNTEAFF. DNA for the CDR3: TGTGCCAGTAGAAAAGGAGCCGGGACATTGAACACTGAAGCTTTCTTT.

J is TRBJ2-3 and V is TRBV5-6; D is perhaps TRBD1 (5 bases). The CDR3 spans 15 residues. The V gene's germline CDR1 is SGHDT and CDR2 YYEEEE. The V and J ends lost 0 bases and 2 bases respectively, with 10 bases between them. The CDR3 reads CASSLEGSSTDTQYF. The CDR3 DNA follows: TGTGCCAGCAGCTTGGAGGGGTCTTCCACAGATACGCAGTATTTT.